The 32 T cell receptor beta chains given below trace back to one sample, sequenced in a study of blood T cell repertoires in COVID-19. Assay used: immunoSEQ multiplex PCR; TCRdb lists only in-frame clones, some missing. The sample has fewer than 110,000 clones; more than 70% are singletons. Sequencing was carried out using peripheral blood. The receptors come from a woman aged 55 to 70 with acute or convalescent COVID-19.

The chain carries TRBV5-4 and TRBJ2-3; unclear D gene. V was pared by 0 bases and J by 5 bases, with 4 bases between. The CDR3 is 12 residues long. The germline gives CDR1 SGHNT, CDR2 YYREEE (reference sequence). The CDR3 protein is CASSLAGDTQYF. The CDR3 DNA is TGTGCCAGCAGCTTGGCGGGAGATACGCAGTATTTT.

The V gene is TRBV18, the J gene TRBJ1-2; D remains unclear. Germline CDR1 KGHSH, CDR2 LQKENI. This CDR3 is 15 amino acids long. V lost 0 bases, J lost 8 bases, and 16 bases lay in between. CDR3 protein: CASSPPGVFPGGYTF. The CDR3 DNA is TGTGCCAGCTCACCACCCGGGGTCTTCCCGGGGGGCTACACCTTC.

The chain recombines TRBV6-2 or TRBV6-3 with TRBJ2-1, with 16 nucleotides matching TRBD2. V shed 5 bases, J shed 7 bases, and the junction held 5 bases outside the gene matches. This CDR3 region has 16 residues. In germline, CDR1 is MNHEY, CDR2 SVGEGT. The CDR3 DNA reads TGTGCCAGCAGTCAGGGACTAGCGGGAGGGCAAAATGAGCAGTTCTTC. Translation gives CASSQGLAGGQNEQFF.

This clone was counted between two and nine times. This rearrangement joins TRBV18 to TRBJ1-6; D is perhaps TRBD1 (6 bases). There are 14 residues in the CDR3. V was clipped by 3 bases and J by 6 bases, with 9 bases between them. CDR1 and CDR2 (germline): KGHSH, LQKENI. The CDR3 region is CASSPGQSNSPLHF. CDR3 bases: TGTGCCAGCTCACCCGGACAGAGTAATTCACCCCTCCACTTT.

The chain couples TRBV30 to TRBJ1-2; a possible D gene is TRBD1 (6 bases). V shed 0 bases and J shed 4 bases, with 12 bases lying between them. In germline, CDR1 is GTSNPN, CDR2 SVGIG (reference sequence). The CDR3 is 14 residues long. This CDR3 is CAWSVMGAGYGYTF. Written as DNA, the CDR3 is TGTGCCTGGAGTGTCATGGGGGCGGGCTATGGCTACACCTTC.

This chain joins TRBV4-1 and TRBJ1-1; possible D gene TRBD1, 6 bases. This CDR3 region has 13 residues. The germline V gene has CDR1 MGHRA and CDR2 YSYEKL. V lost 6 bases and J 4 bases, leaving 12 bases between the germline ends. The CDR3 DNA is TGCGCCAGCAGAGAACTGACAGGCACTGAAGCTTTCTTT. This encodes CASRELTGTEAFF.

The chain employs TRBV11-3 and TRBJ1-1, with TRBD1 as a possible D gene (6 bases). V was trimmed by 4 bases and J by 1 base, leaving 10 bases between them. The CDR3 is made up of 14 amino acids. Germline V gene lookup returns CDR1 SGHNT and CDR2 YENEEA. CDR3 nucleotide sequence: TGTGCCAGCAGCTACCGGGGGGCGAACACTGAAGCTTTCTTT. Protein product: CASSYRGANTEAFF.

V gene TRBV9 combines with J gene TRBJ2-1; 8 positions agree with TRBD2. Germline trimming cut 0 bases from V and 5 bases from J; bases unmatched to any gene: 4. CDR1 SGDLS and CDR2 YYNGEE come from the germline V gene. The CDR3 is 15 amino acids. This chain's CDR3 is CASSVGSGTNNEQFF. The CDR3 DNA reads TGTGCCAGCAGCGTAGGTAGCGGGACTAACAATGAGCAGTTCTTC.

The genes are TRBV18 and TRBJ1-2; D remains ambiguous. The CDR3 extends over 13 amino acids. CDR1 is KGHSH and CDR2 is LQKENI in the germline V gene. Trimming stripped 5 bases from V and 3 bases from J, with 10 bases between. The CDR3 protein is CASSTDSHYGYTF. DNA for the CDR3: TGTGCCAGCTCAACTGACTCACACTATGGCTACACCTTC.

The chain links TRBV6-5 to TRBJ2-1; 8 nucleotides line up with TRBD2. In germline, CDR1 is MNHEY, CDR2 SVGAGI. The CDR3 consists of 13 residues. V lost 7 bases to trimming and J lost 2 bases; unmatched junction nucleotides: 1. The CDR3 is CASKAGAYNEQFF. CDR3 DNA sequence: TGTGCCAGCAAAGCGGGGGCCTACAATGAGCAGTTCTTC.

The chain combines TRBV7-2 with TRBJ1-2, with D unclear. Germline assignment: CDR1 SGHTA and CDR2 FQGNSA. There are 13 residues in the CDR3. Trimming cost V 5 bases and J 1 base, with 8 bases left between them. CDR3: CASSPTSNYGYTF. The CDR3 DNA follows: TGTGCCAGCAGCCCGACAAGTAACTATGGCTACACCTTC.

The chain's CDR3 is CASSHQGRNTIYF. The CDR3 DNA follows: TGTGCCAGCAGCCATCAGGGGCGAAACACCATATATTTT. V usage is TRBV3-1 (or the pseudogene TRBV3-2) and J usage is TRBJ1-3, with a tentative D call TRBD1 (6 bases). The CDR3 spans 13 residues. The V gene's germline CDR1 is LGHDT and CDR2 YNNKEL (reference sequence). V gave up 3 bases and J gave up 5 bases, with 8 bases separating them.

The chain has TRBV3-1 (or the pseudogene TRBV3-2) and TRBJ2-5, with TRBD1 identical over 9 bases. The germline gives CDR1 LGHDT, CDR2 YNNKEL (reference sequence). The CDR3 covers 16 residues. V trimming: 4 bases; J trimming: 4 bases; junction bases outside the gene matches: 10. CDR3 loop: CASSPGRTGVGETQYF. Written as DNA, the CDR3 is TGTGCCAGCAGCCCTGGTAGGACAGGGGTTGGAGAGACCCAGTACTTC.

This sequence joins TRBV19 and TRBJ1-1; tentative D call: TRBD1 (6 bases). Between the trimmed V and J ends, which lost 3 bases and 5 bases, there was a span of 7 bases. CDR1 and CDR2 (germline): LNHDA, SQIVND (reference sequence). The CDR3 is 12 amino acids. The CDR3 DNA reads as TGTGCCAGTAGTATCCAGGGGACTGAAGCTTTCTTT. This translates into CASSIQGTEAFF.

The rearrangement links TRBV6-6 to TRBJ1-4; 10 bases align to TRBD1. The V gene's germline CDR1 is MNHNY and CDR2 SVGAGI (reference sequence). Trimming at V came to 5 bases and at J to 5 bases, leaving 14 bases not matched to a gene. The CDR3 covers 18 residues. The CDR3 nucleotides read TGTGCCAGCAGTCGCCGGGACAGGGGATCCCCTTTCAATGAAAAACTGTTTTTT. Its protein is CASSRRDRGSPFNEKLFF.

This clone has a handful of counts. This rearrangement joins TRBV27 to TRBJ1-1; 7 bases are shared with TRBD1. In germline, CDR1 is MNHEY, CDR2 SMNVEV (reference sequence). The CDR3 has 12 amino acids. V lost 6 bases to trimming and J lost 10 bases; unmatched junction nucleotides: 8. The CDR3 region is CASRLQGGVAFF. The CDR3 region has the DNA TGTGCCAGCAGGCTCCAGGGGGGAGTAGCTTTCTTT.

Written as DNA, the CDR3 is TGCAGCGGATCTCGGACTAGCGGGAACAATGAGCAGTTCTTC. This translates into CSGSRTSGNNEQFF. The chain employs TRBV29-1 and TRBJ2-1; 12 bases are a match to TRBD2. V lost 7 bases and J lost 5; bases outside the gene matches: 6. The CDR3 loop spans 14 amino acids. The germline V gene encodes CDR1 SQVTM and CDR2 ANQGSEA.

The V and J genes are TRBV10-3 and TRBJ1-5; 8 bases align to TRBD1. The germline gives CDR1 ENHRY, CDR2 SYGVKD. The CDR3 extends over 14 amino acids. V lost 4 bases, J lost 2 bases, and 1 base stayed unmatched. CDR3 bases: TGTGCCATCAGTGCGACAGGGGGCAATCAGCCCCAGCATTTT. It yields the protein CAISATGGNQPQHF.

The rearrangement joins TRBV18 to TRBJ2-7; 7 nucleotides match TRBD1. Per the germline V gene, CDR1 is KGHSH and CDR2 is LQKENI. The CDR3 runs 15 residues. The J segment lost 6 bases and the V segment lost 3 bases, leaving 11 bases of the junction unmatched. CDR3 in DNA: TGTGCCAGCTCACCGGCAAGGGGGCGAGAGTCCGAGCAGTACTTC. It codes for CASSPARGRESEQYF. Supplemented by reference TRBV18 and TRBJ2-7, the full variable domain reads NAGVMQNPRHLVRRRGQEARLRCSPMKGHSHVYWYRQLPEEGLKFMVYLQKENIIDESGMPKERFSAEFPKEGPSILRIQQVVRGDSAAYFCASSPARGRESEQYFGPGTRLTVT.

The V gene is TRBV5-1, the J gene TRBJ1-2; D is undetermined. V lost 7 bases and J 2 bases, leaving 12 bases between the germline ends. The germline CDR1 and CDR2 sequences are SGHRS and YFSETQ. The length of the CDR3 is 13 residues. DNA for the CDR3: TGCGCCAGCGGCGTGGAACGGAACTATGGCTACACCTTC. It yields the protein CASGVERNYGYTF.

The V gene is TRBV7-8, the J gene TRBJ1-4; D perhaps matches TRBD1 (5 bases). Per the germline V gene, CDR1 is SGHVS and CDR2 is FQNEAQ. The length of the CDR3 is 15 residues. Trimming removed 1 base at V and 3 bases at J, with 9 bases between. CDR3 region: CASSLVPGSNEKLFF. The CDR3 DNA is TGTGCCAGCAGCTTAGTTCCAGGGTCTAATGAAAAACTGTTTTTT. The variable domain in full, completed from reference TRBV7-8 and TRBJ1-4, reads GAGVSQSPRYKVAKRGQDVALRCDPISGHVSLFWYQQALGQGPEFLTYFQNEAQLDKSGLPSDRFFAERPEGSVSTLKIQRTQQEDSAVYLCASSLVPGSNEKLFFGSGTQLSVL.

The chain recombines TRBV19 with TRBJ2-1; 9 bases agree with TRBD1. CDR3 size: 16 residues. Germline V gives CDR1 LNHDA, CDR2 SQIVND (reference sequence). V lost 5 bases, J lost 1 base, and 6 bases stayed unmatched. The CDR3 DNA sequence: TGTGCCAGTAGTCCTCCGGGACAGGGTTCCTACAATGAGCAGTTCTTC. Its translation is CASSPPGQGSYNEQFF.

The J gene is TRBJ1-4, the V gene TRBV6-1; D uncertain. V lost 2 bases and J 5 bases, leaving 9 bases between the germline ends. Germline CDR1 is MNHNS and CDR2 is SASEGT. This CDR3 region has 14 residues. The CDR3 sequence is CASSEQRGNEKLFF. The DNA of the CDR3 is TGTGCCAGCAGTGAACAACGGGGAAATGAAAAACTGTTTTTT.

CDR3 loop: CASMEGGARRQPQHF. CDR3 in DNA: TGTGCCAGCATGGAGGGGGGGGCAAGGCGTCAGCCCCAGCATTTT. J is TRBJ1-5 and V is TRBV6-5, with a possible D match to TRBD1 (6 bases). The V gene's germline CDR1 is MNHEY and CDR2 SVGAGI. Trimming left V 7 bases short and J 6 bases short, with 19 bases between. The CDR3 extends over 15 amino acids.

The rearrangement joins TRBV30 to TRBJ2-2; 8 bases align to TRBD2. The germline V gene encodes CDR1 GTSNPN and CDR2 SVGIG (reference sequence). The CDR3 consists of 14 residues. With V trimmed by 4 bases and J by 2 bases, 3 bases remained unmatched. The CDR3 sequence: CAWMAGGNTGELFF. The DNA for the CDR3 is TGTGCCTGGATGGCGGGAGGTAACACCGGGGAGCTGTTTTTT.

V gene TRBV19 combines with J gene TRBJ1-2; the D is unclear. Germline CDR1 reads LNHDA; CDR2 reads SQIVND (reference sequence). This CDR3 region has 12 residues. V dropped 5 bases and J dropped 0 bases, with 4 bases sitting between them. The CDR3 DNA reads TGTGCCAGTAGTCAGACTAACTATGGCTACACCTTC. This gives the protein CASSQTNYGYTF. The variable domain in full, completed from reference TRBV19 and TRBJ1-2, reads DGGITQSPKYLFRKEGQNVTLSCEQNLNHDAMYWYRQDPGQGLRLIYYSQIVNDFQKGDIAEGYSVSREKKESFPLTVTSAQKNPTAFYLCASSQTNYGYTFGSGTRLTVV.

Only one count was recorded for this clone. The chain has TRBV14 and TRBJ2-1; TRBD2 matches at 11 bases. The germline gives CDR1 SGHDN, CDR2 FVKESK. V lost 5 bases and J lost 4; bases outside the gene matches: 4. This CDR3 comprises 15 residues. CDR3 sequence: CASSARLAGYNEQFF. The CDR3 DNA is TGTGCCAGCAGCGCTCGACTAGCGGGATACAATGAGCAGTTCTTC.

The V call is TRBV19, the J call TRBJ1-2; 9 nucleotides align to TRBD1. Per the germline V gene, CDR1 is LNHDA and CDR2 is SQIVND (reference sequence). V shed 3 bases, J shed 7 bases, and the junction held 6 bases outside the gene matches. The CDR3 is made up of 14 amino acids. CDR3 coding DNA: TGTGCCAGTAGTATTGGACAGGGGTTGAGTGGCTACACCTTC. This gives the protein CASSIGQGLSGYTF.

The chain carries TRBV7-2 and TRBJ2-2, with 8 bases identical to TRBD2. The CDR3 has 15 amino acids. V was pared by 5 bases and J by 8 bases, with 10 bases of the junction left unmatched. Per the germline V gene, CDR1 is SGHTA and CDR2 is FQGNSA. The CDR3: CASSIWTSSSGELFF. The CDR3 bases are TGTGCCAGCAGCATTTGGACTAGCTCTTCTGGGGAGCTGTTTTTT.

This chain connects TRBV9 to TRBJ2-2; 12 bases map to TRBD2. Germline CDR1 and CDR2: SGDLS and YYNGEE. J lost 6 bases, V lost 0 bases, and 3 bases had no gene match. This CDR3 comprises 16 residues. CDR3 residues: CASSVAASGRAGELFF. CDR3 sequence (DNA): TGTGCCAGCAGCGTAGCAGCTAGCGGGAGGGCCGGGGAGCTGTTTTTT.

This clone was picked up one time. The chain uses TRBV5-1 and TRBJ1-2; D uncertain. The V end was cut by 0 bases, the J end by 7 bases, with 7 bases between. The CDR3 contains 12 residues. Looked up from germline, CDR1 is SGHRS and CDR2 is YFSETQ. CDR3 amino acids: CASSLGLAGYTF. The CDR3 nucleotides read TGCGCCAGCAGCTTGGGTTTGGCTGGCTACACCTTC.

This chain links TRBV10-2 with TRBJ1-5; possible D gene TRBD1, 5 bases. The CDR3 totals 15 residues. CDR1 WSHSY and CDR2 SAAADI come from the germline V gene. The V gene lost 5 bases and the J gene lost 3 bases, with 14 bases spanning the gap. The CDR3 nucleotides are TGCGCCAGCAGTATGACAGCCACGTCCAATCAGCCCCAGCATTTT. Translation gives CASSMTATSNQPQHF.